The clone carrying this T cell receptor beta chain appeared many times. The sample originates from a study of neurological immune-mediated disorders. Stored at -80 C, 2 million PBMCs were the source of the unsorted libraries. cDNA was made by 5'RACE with 10-nucleotide random UMIs. A single run covered 15-18 subjects with over 190 million TCR-beta sequences. TCRdb fed the 5' RACE reads into MiXCR, producing one record per CDR3 protein. The sample carries approximately 87,000 distinct CDR3 sequences, over 12% recorded once. Germline V gives CDR1 MDHEN, CDR2 SYDVKM. V was clipped by 8 bases and J by 5 bases, with 27 bases between them. The CDR3 has 17 residues.

The rearrangement links TRBV28 to TRBJ2-5; TRBD1 or TRBD2 may be the D gene (7 bases each). This receptor was taken from a woman between 50 and 59 years old in good health. The specimen sequenced was PBMCs. The DNA of the CDR3 is TGTGCCAGCCAAAGTTTAGGGGCGGGGGACAGTAGTGAGACCCAGTACTTC. Its protein is CASQSLGAGDSSETQYF.